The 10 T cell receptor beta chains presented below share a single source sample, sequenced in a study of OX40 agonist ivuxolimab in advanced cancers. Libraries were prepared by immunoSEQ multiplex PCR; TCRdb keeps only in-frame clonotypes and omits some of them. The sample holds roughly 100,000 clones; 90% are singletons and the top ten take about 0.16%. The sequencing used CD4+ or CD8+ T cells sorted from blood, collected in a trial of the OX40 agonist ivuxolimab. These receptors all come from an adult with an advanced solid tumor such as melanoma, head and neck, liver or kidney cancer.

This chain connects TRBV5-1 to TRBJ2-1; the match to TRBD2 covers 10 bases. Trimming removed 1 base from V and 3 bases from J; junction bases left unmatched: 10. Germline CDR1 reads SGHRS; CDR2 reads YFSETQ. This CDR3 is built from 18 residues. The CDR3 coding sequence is TGCGCCAGCAGCTTGCGTGGACTAGCGGAGAAACACTACAATGAGCAGTTCTTC. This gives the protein CASSLRGLAEKHYNEQFF.

The CDR3 DNA follows: TGTGCCAGCACGGATGCGGGACAGGGGACGACAGATACGCAGTATTTT. It codes for CASTDAGQGTTDTQYF. The chain has TRBV7-9 and TRBJ2-3, with 10 bases identical to TRBD1. V shed 7 bases, J shed 3 bases, and the junction held 10 bases outside the gene matches. Germline assignment: CDR1 SEHNR and CDR2 FQNEAQ (reference sequence). The CDR3 has 16 residues.

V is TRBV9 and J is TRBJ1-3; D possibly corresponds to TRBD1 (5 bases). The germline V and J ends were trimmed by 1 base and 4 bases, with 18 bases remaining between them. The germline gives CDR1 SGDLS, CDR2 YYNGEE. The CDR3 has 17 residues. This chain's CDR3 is CASSVYDLGGSGNTIYF. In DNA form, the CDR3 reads TGTGCCAGCAGCGTATATGATTTGGGGGGTTCGGGAAACACCATATATTTT.

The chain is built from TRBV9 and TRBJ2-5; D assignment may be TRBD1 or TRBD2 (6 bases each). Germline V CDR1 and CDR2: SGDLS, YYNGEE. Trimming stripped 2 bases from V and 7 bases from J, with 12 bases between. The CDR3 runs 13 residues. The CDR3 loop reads CASSVVEGGTQYF. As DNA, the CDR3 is TGTGCCAGCAGCGTTGTAGAGGGGGGGACCCAGTACTTC.

Written as DNA, the CDR3 is TGTGCCAGCAGCCCGGGCCCCTCGAACACCGGGGAGCTGTTTTTT. The encoded protein is CASSPGPSNTGELFF. The chain combines TRBV7-7 with TRBJ2-2; D is ambiguous. V lost 5 bases to trimming and J lost 0 bases, with 10 bases between them. The CDR3 is made up of 15 amino acids. The germline CDR1 and CDR2 sequences are SSHAT and FNYEAQ (reference sequence). The full variable domain, its missing parts supplied by reference TRBV7-7 and TRBJ2-2, is GAGVSQSPRYKVTKRGQDVTLRCDPISSHATLYWYQQALGQGPEFLTYFNYEAQPDKSGLPSDRFSAERPEGSISTLTIQRTEQRDSAMYRCASSPGPSNTGELFFGEGSRLTVL.

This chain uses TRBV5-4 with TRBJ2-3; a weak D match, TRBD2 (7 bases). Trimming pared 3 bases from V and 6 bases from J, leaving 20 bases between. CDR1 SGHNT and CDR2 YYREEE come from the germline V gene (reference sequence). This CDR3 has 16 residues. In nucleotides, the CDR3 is TGTGCCAGCAGCTCCCCTTGGGGGGGGGCAGGGGATACGCAGTATTTT. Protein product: CASSSPWGGAGDTQYF.

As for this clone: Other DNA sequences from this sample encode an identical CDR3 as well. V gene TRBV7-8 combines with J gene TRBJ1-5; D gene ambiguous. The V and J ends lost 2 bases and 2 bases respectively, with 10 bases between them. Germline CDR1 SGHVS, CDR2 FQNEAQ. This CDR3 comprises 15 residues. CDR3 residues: CASSLRENGNQPQHF. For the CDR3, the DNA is TGTGCCAGCAGCTTAAGGGAGAATGGCAATCAGCCCCAGCATTTT.

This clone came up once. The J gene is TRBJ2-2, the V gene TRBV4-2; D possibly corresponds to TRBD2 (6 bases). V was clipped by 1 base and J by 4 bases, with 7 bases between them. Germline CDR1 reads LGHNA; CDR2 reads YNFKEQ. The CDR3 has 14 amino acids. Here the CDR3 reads CASSQGGATGELFF. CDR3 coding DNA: TGTGCCAGCAGCCAAGGCGGGGCCACCGGGGAGCTGTTTTTT.

The CDR3 DNA reads TGCAGCGTTGTTGTCGAACCCAGCACAGATACGCAGTATTTT. It specifies CSVVVEPSTDTQYF. The rearrangement joins TRBV29-1 to TRBJ2-3; no reliable D call. CDR1 is SQVTM and CDR2 is ANQGSEA in the germline V gene. With 4 bases removed from V and 0 bases from J, the gap between germline ends came to 11 bases. This CDR3 comprises 14 residues.

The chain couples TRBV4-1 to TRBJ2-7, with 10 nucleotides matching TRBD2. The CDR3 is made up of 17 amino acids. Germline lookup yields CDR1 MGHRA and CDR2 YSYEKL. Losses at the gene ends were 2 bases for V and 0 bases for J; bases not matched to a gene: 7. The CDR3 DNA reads TGCGCCAGCAGCCAACAGACTAGCGGGCGCCCCTCCTACGAGCAGTACTTC. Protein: CASSQQTSGRPSYEQYF.